This T cell receptor (beta chain) was obtained from a study of tumor-infiltrating lymphocytes in primary liver carcinoma. Turning to the study itself: Patients diagnosed with primary liver carcinoma received treatment through surgical resection. Staging placed the tumors at T1-T3 N0M0, and they measured about 4 to 11 cm across.

Study-wide results and caveats: Blood had a significantly lower top-250-clone fraction than tumors did (p = 0.039).

Germline DNA was also extracted, with blood RNA taken from unsorted whole blood. From 500 to 600 ng of total RNA, TCR beta-specific cDNA was reverse-transcribed using a constant-region primer. Nested multiplex PCR, run for three rounds with slightly modified ARM-PCR, yielded TCR beta libraries. Running 9 to 11 cycles apiece, the first two PCR rounds relied on TRBV1-TRBV30 forward primers together with a C-beta reverse primer. TCRdb processed the multiplex PCR reads anew with MiXCR; each CDR3 protein has one entry. The data show 300,000 to 400,000 distinct CDR3 sequences, less than 75% seen once. Comments on this clonotype: Its antigen remains unidentified. This may come from a read error, since a much larger clone is one base off.

This CDR3 is 16 amino acids long. Germline V gene data show CDR1 as MNHNS and CDR2 as SASEGT. V lost 6 bases, J lost 2 bases, and 6 bases stayed unmatched. The genes are TRBV6-1 and TRBJ2-1; 11 nucleotides agree with TRBD2. The clonotype was recovered from a middle-aged man with primary liver carcinoma and hepatitis B virus infection. Sequenced sample: peripheral blood. In DNA, the CDR3 is TGTGCCAGCAGGGTGGGGACTAGCGGTACCTACAATGAGCAGTTCTTC. Its protein is CASRVGTSGTYNEQFF.